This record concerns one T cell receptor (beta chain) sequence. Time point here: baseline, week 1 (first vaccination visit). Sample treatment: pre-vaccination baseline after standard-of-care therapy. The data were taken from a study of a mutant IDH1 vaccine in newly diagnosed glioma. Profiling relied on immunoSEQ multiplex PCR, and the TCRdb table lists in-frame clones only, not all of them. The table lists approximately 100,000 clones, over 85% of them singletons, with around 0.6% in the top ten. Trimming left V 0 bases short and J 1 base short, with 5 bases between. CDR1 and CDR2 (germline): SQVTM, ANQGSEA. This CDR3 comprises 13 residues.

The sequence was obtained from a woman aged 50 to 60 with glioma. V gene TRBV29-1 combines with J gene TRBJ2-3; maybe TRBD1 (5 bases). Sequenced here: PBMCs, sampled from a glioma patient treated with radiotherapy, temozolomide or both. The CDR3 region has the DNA TGCAGCGTTGAAGAAGGGGGCACAGATACGCAGTATTTT. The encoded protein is CSVEEGGTDTQYF.